This TCR beta chain was sequenced during a study of T cell responses to AZD1222 COVID-19 vaccine. Study results and caveats: The donor cohort was predominantly white British with a female majority, and clonal diversity may have been underestimated. A reported finding is that nearly half of spike-specific TCRs target unmutated variant regions. Breadth and depth of Spike-specific TCRs rose after two AZD1222 doses. Just five to seven people given AZD1222 tested seropositive at baseline.

Assay used: immunoSEQ multiplex PCR; TCRdb lists only in-frame clones, some missing. The table records about 99,000 clones, around nine tenths of them present only once. J lost 5 bases, V lost 0 bases, and 8 bases had no gene match. There are 15 residues in the CDR3. Looked up from germline, CDR1 is SGHDT and CDR2 is YYEEEE. Turning to this clone: Its antigen is unknown.

Here the sequenced sample was peripheral blood, taken on day 0 of AZD1222 vaccination. This TCR came from an adult in good health. The chain links TRBV5-6 to TRBJ2-7, with 7 bases fitting TRBD1. The CDR3 DNA reads as TGTGCCAGCAGCTTGGCGGGGCAGGGGGTAGACGAGCAGTACTTC. Residues: CASSLAGQGVDEQYF. Full variable domain (remainder filled in from reference TRBV5-6 and TRBJ2-7): DAGVTQSPTHLIKTRGQQVTLRCSPKSGHDTVSWYQQALGQGPQFIFQYYEEEERQRGNFPDRFSGHQFPNYSSELNVNALLLGDSALYLCASSLAGQGVDEQYFGPGTRLTVT.